A selection of T cell receptor beta chains follows, all from one sample in a study of control samples from healthy donors and cancer patients. TCRdb keeps only in-frame clones here, not all; method: immunoSEQ multiplex PCR. The sample gives around 42,000 clones, less than 85% of which show up once; roughly 44% is in the top ten. Source material: blood. Receptor source: a man aged 55-75 years in good health. CDR3s include the opening cysteine and the closing phenylalanine or tryptophan. The order of the fields is clone size, V gene, J gene, D gene, CDR3 protein, CDR3 DNA. A D gene is named only where the DNA matches it firmly. Clone sizes are given selectively: once, few, many, or a class where the clone is expanded.

.	TRBV5-1	TRBJ1-1	.	CASSLGGEAFF	TGCGCCAGCAGCTTGGGGGGCGAAGCTTTCTTT
.	TRBV5-4	TRBJ1-2	.	CASTLDSYGGYTF	TGTGCCAGCACCCTGGACAGCTATGGTGGCTACACCTTC
.	TRBV5-5	TRBJ2-2	.	CASSLGVTGELFF	TGTGCCAGCAGCTTGGGGGTTACCGGGGAGCTGTTTTTT
.	TRBV7-2	TRBJ1-5	.	CASSSNALVSNQPQHF	TGTGCCAGCAGCTCAAATGCGTTGGTGAGCAATCAGCCCCAGCATTTT
few	TRBV6-5	TRBJ2-5	TRBD2	CASSPSGAEETQYF	TGTGCCAGCAGTCCTAGCGGAGCAGAAGAGACCCAGTACTTC
.	TRBV7-9	TRBJ1-2	.	CASSFDSYGYTF	TGTGCCAGCAGCTTCGACAGCTATGGCTACACCTTC
.	TRBV5-5	TRBJ1-5	.	CASSLSGDGNQPQHF	TGTGCCAGCAGCTTGTCAGGGGATGGCAATCAGCCCCAGCATTTT
few	TRBV5-4	TRBJ2-2	TRBD1	CASSSATGGRNTGELFF	TGTGCCAGCAGCTCAGCGACAGGGGGCCGGAACACCGGGGAGCTGTTTTTT
.	TRBV5-1	TRBJ2-7	.	CASRARGESSYEQYF	TGCGCCAGCAGGGCCAGGGGAGAGAGCTCCTACGAGCAGTACTTC
once	TRBV29-1	TRBJ2-7	TRBD1	CSAGTGVYEQYF	TGCAGCGCCGGGACAGGGGTATACGAGCAGTACTTC
.	TRBV20-1	TRBJ1-1	.	CSASELAFF	TGCAGTGCTAGTGAGTTGGCTTTCTTT
.	TRBV11-2	TRBJ1-1	.	CASSLSHVNTEAFF	TGTGCCAGCAGCCTATCCCACGTTAACACTGAAGCTTTCTTT
.	TRBV29-1	TRBJ1-5	.	CSVQTGSNQPQHF	TGCAGCGTCCAGACAGGAAGCAATCAGCCCCAGCATTTT
.	TRBV7-9	TRBJ2-7	.	CASSVDTQEQYF	TGTGCCAGCAGCGTGGACACCCAAGAGCAGTACTTC
.	TRBV6-5	TRBJ2-1	TRBD2	CASQREGEYEQFF	TGTGCCAGCCAGCGGGAGGGAGAGTATGAGCAGTTCTTC
.	TRBV27	TRBJ2-7	.	CASSLLGTQPPYEQYF	TGTGCCAGCAGCCTCCTCGGGACCCAGCCTCCCTACGAGCAGTACTTC
.	TRBV19	TRBJ1-5	.	CASSLRNNQPQHF	TGTGCCAGTAGTCTAAGGAACAATCAGCCCCAGCATTTT
.	TRBV5-5	TRBJ2-2	.	CASSLVFGTGELFF	TGTGCCAGCAGCTTGGTCTTCGGAACCGGGGAGCTGTTTTTT
few	TRBV7-3	TRBJ1-6	TRBD1	CASSQTGSERSPLHF	TGTGCCAGCAGCCAGACAGGGAGTGAGAGATCACCCCTCCACTTT
.	TRBV28	TRBJ2-2	TRBD2	CASRNSGLAGRNTGELFF	TGTGCCAGCAGGAACTCGGGACTAGCGGGCCGTAACACCGGGGAGCTGTTTTTT
.	TRBV18	TRBJ1-6	TRBD1	CASSRGQGNSPLHF	TGTGCCAGCTCACGGGGACAGGGGAACTCACCCCTCCACTTT
.	TRBV5-1	TRBJ2-2	.	CASSLGEFEAGELFF	TGCGCCAGCAGCTTGGGGGAGTTTGAGGCCGGGGAGCTGTTTTTT
few	TRBV5-6	TRBJ2-7	TRBD1	CASSFLDRGSSYEQYF	TGTGCCAGCAGCTTCCTAGACAGGGGCTCCTCCTACGAGCAGTACTTC
.	TRBV11-2	TRBJ2-1	TRBD2	CASSSRGTRGYNEQFF	TGTGCCAGCAGCTCTAGGGGGACTAGGGGTTACAATGAGCAGTTCTTC
once	TRBV10-3	TRBJ2-7	.	CAISAPSYEQYF	TGTGCCATCAGTGCCCCCTCCTACGAGCAGTACTTC
.	TRBV11-2	TRBJ1-1	.	CASSARGRMNTEAFF	TGTGCCAGCAGCGCCCGGGGTCGAATGAACACTGAAGCTTTCTTT
.	TRBV14	TRBJ2-7	TRBD1	CASSLRTGWNYEQYF	TGTGCCAGCAGCCTCCGGACAGGGTGGAACTACGAGCAGTACTTC
.	TRBV2	TRBJ2-1	.	CASSEEGSGEQFF	TGTGCCAGCAGTGAAGAGGGGAGCGGGGAGCAGTTCTTC
few	TRBV3-1/TRBV3-2	TRBJ2-7	.	CASSLRQAVEQYF	TGTGCCAGCAGCCTTCGACAGGCCGTCGAGCAGTACTTC
.	TRBV5-4	TRBJ2-2	.	CASSNPPGGELFF	TGTGCCAGCAGCAACCCACCAGGGGGGGAGCTGTTTTTT
.	TRBV3-1/TRBV3-2	TRBJ2-3	TRBD2	CASSQENRGLAGPTDTQYF	TGTGCCAGCAGCCAAGAGAACAGGGGCCTAGCGGGGCCCACAGATACGCAGTATTTT
.	TRBV28	TRBJ1-5	.	CASNWLDSNQPQHF	TGTGCCAGCAACTGGCTGGATAGCAATCAGCCCCAGCATTTT
.	TRBV6-5	TRBJ1-1	TRBD1	CASSSAGGRTEAFF	TGTGCCAGCAGCTCCGCAGGGGGTAGGACTGAAGCTTTCTTT
.	TRBV29-1	TRBJ2-3	.	CSLRGLATDTQYF	TGCAGCCTCCGCGGCCTAGCGACAGATACGCAGTATTTT
once	TRBV27	TRBJ1-4	.	CASSPTVNEKLFF	TGTGCCAGCAGTCCGACAGTGAATGAAAAACTGTTTTTT
.	TRBV5-1	TRBJ2-2	TRBD2	CASSLSRNKRGTGELFF	TGCGCCAGCAGCCTGAGTCGGAACAAGCGGGGTACCGGGGAGCTGTTTTTT
.	TRBV9	TRBJ2-2	.	CASSPPRAPNTGELFF	TGTGCCAGCAGCCCCCCGCGAGCTCCGAACACCGGGGAGCTGTTTTTT
few	TRBV2	TRBJ2-2	.	CASSVTTRTGELFF	TGTGCCAGCAGCGTGACTACTCGAACCGGGGAGCTGTTTTTT
.	TRBV11-3	TRBJ2-3	.	CASSTRTSSSADTQYF	TGTGCCAGCAGCACGCGGACCAGCTCATCGGCAGATACGCAGTATTTT
.	TRBV4-1	TRBJ1-2	TRBD1	CASSQAGTGSNYGYTF	TGCGCCAGCAGCCAAGCCGGGACAGGCAGCAACTATGGCTACACCTTC
.	TRBV5-4	TRBJ2-3	TRBD2	CASSLYSGGVSTDTQYF	TGTGCCAGCAGCTTGTATAGCGGGGGGGTTAGCACAGATACGCAGTATTTT
.	TRBV7-6	TRBJ1-6	.	CASSLAYNSPLHF	TGTGCCAGCAGCTTAGCCTATAATTCACCCCTCCACTTT
.	TRBV4-3	TRBJ1-1	.	CASTGQPNTEAFF	TGCGCCAGCACTGGACAGCCGAACACTGAAGCTTTCTTT
.	TRBV6-2/TRBV6-3	TRBJ1-1	.	CASSYFGDGAFF	TGTGCCAGCAGTTACTTTGGAGATGGAGCTTTCTTT
.	TRBV19	TRBJ1-2	.	CASSMPFGRANYGYTF	TGTGCCAGTAGTATGCCCTTCGGTCGGGCTAACTATGGCTACACCTTC
.	TRBV6-1	TRBJ1-4	TRBD1	CASSAGQGTTNEKLFF	TGTGCCAGCAGTGCAGGACAGGGAACAACTAATGAAAAACTGTTTTTT
.	TRBV3-1/TRBV3-2	TRBJ1-2	.	CASSPGLMGYGYTF	TGTGCCAGCAGCCCGGGGCTGATGGGCTATGGCTACACCTTC
.	TRBV19	TRBJ2-1	TRBD2	CASSSPPGTSGSIVYNEQFF	TGTGCCAGTAGTTCCCCCCCCGGGACTAGCGGGAGTATTGTCTACAATGAGCAGTTCTTC
.	TRBV28	TRBJ2-7	TRBD1	CASSRQGVTYEQYF	TGTGCCAGCAGCCGACAGGGGGTAACCTACGAGCAGTACTTC
.	TRBV2	TRBJ2-1	.	CASGRGTWGHGEQFF	TGTGCCAGCGGGAGAGGGACCTGGGGCCATGGGGAGCAGTTCTTC
.	TRBV28	TRBJ1-2	.	CASSPERDFSYGYTF	TGTGCCAGCAGTCCCGAAAGGGATTTTAGCTATGGCTACACCTTC
.	TRBV18	TRBJ1-3	TRBD1	CASSPLDYRTGTGNTIYF	TGTGCCAGCTCACCACTTGACTACCGGACAGGGACTGGAAACACCATATATTTT
.	TRBV13	TRBJ2-1	.	CASSLGAADEQFF	TGTGCCAGCAGCTTAGGAGCGGCAGATGAGCAGTTCTTC
.	TRBV7-9	TRBJ2-3	.	CASSPAGRPTDTQYF	TGTGCCAGCAGCCCAGCAGGGAGGCCCACAGATACGCAGTATTTT
.	TRBV30	TRBJ1-2	.	CAWSAGTNRLGGYTF	TGTGCCTGGAGCGCCGGGACAAACAGGTTGGGTGGCTACACCTTC
few	TRBV18	TRBJ2-3	.	CASSRPADTQYF	TGTGCCAGCTCACGACCCGCAGATACGCAGTATTTT
.	TRBV6-5	TRBJ1-3	.	CASSRTLSGNTIYF	TGTGCCAGCAGCCGGACACTCTCTGGAAACACCATATATTTT
.	TRBV5-1	TRBJ2-1	TRBD2	CASSWSSGSPGYNEQFF	TGCGCCAGCAGCTGGTCTAGCGGGAGTCCCGGGTACAATGAGCAGTTCTTC